The present entry profiles one T cell receptor beta chain with its context. Its cognate antigen is unknown. Splitting of each subset's genomic DNA was done evenly across several immunoSEQ plates. Method: immunoSEQ multiplex PCR; TCRdb's copy keeps in-frame clones and lacks some. This table has about 1.9 million clones, just under 95% appearing once. This entry comes from a study of shared clonotypes between healthy human individuals. Study details: There were three CD4 naive, three CD4 memory, two CD8 naive and one CD8 memory plates per donor.

CD45RO-negative, CCR7-positively selected cells formed the naive CD8 fraction, excluding terminally differentiated effector memory CD45RA+ cells. Study outcomes and limitations: Researchers found naive subsets generally carried larger estimated richness than memory subsets. Despite large depth, sorted-subset datasets appeared incompletely sequenced.

The clonotype originates from a man younger than 35 in good health. Some clones in this sample may be carry-over from other donors' samples. The sequenced sample was naive CD8+ T cells from PBMCs.

The CDR3 nucleotides are TGTGCCAGCAGCCAAGATGGGGCCGAGCGGGAGTTCCCCGAGCAGTACTTC. As protein: CASSQDGAEREFPEQYF. The genes are TRBV14 and TRBJ2-7; 8 positions match TRBD2. The CDR3 contains 17 residues. Unmatched junction bases numbered 13, after V lost 0 bases and J lost 6 bases. Germline lookup yields CDR1 SGHDN and CDR2 FVKESK. Complete variable domain (other parts from reference TRBV14 and TRBJ2-7): EAGVTQFPSHSVIEKGQTVTLRCDPISGHDNLYWYRRVMGKEIKFLLHFVKESKQDESGMPNNRFLAERTGGTYSTLKVQPAELEDSGVYFCASSQDGAEREFPEQYFGPGTRLTVT.